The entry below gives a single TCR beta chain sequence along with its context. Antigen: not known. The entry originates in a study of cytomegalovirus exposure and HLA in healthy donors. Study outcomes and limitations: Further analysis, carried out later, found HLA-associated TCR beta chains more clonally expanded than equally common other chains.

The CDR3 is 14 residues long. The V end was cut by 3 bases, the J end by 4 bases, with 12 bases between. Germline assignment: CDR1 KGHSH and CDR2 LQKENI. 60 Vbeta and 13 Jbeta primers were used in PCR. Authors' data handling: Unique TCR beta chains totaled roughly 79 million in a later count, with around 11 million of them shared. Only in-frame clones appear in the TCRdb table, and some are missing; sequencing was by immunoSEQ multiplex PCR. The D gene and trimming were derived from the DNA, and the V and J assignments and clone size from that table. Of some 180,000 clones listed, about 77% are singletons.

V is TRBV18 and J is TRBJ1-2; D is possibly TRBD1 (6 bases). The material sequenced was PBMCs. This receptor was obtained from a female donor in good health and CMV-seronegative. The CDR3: CASSPTEQGYGYTF. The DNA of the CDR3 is TGTGCCAGCTCACCCACGGAACAGGGCTATGGCTACACCTTC.